This record looks at one T cell receptor (beta chain) sequence and its context. What it binds is not known. This specimen belongs to a study of human T cells and chemical hapten exposure. Study details: Patients, predominantly female, presented with alopecia areata, totalis or universalis.

A single record per CDR3 protein comes from TCRdb applying MiXCR to the RACE reads. The sample records about 85,000 distinct CDR3 sequences, about 8.5% being singletons. Overall study findings and caveats: DPC sensitization produced no change in TCRs with frequency above 1 in 1000. Patch test score rose with PT1 expanded TCRs, significant at 8, 16, 32, not 4. It was expanded TCRs that formed significantly more large CDR3 similarity clusters than controls did.

Time point of the sample: pre-sensitization, week 0. Treatment in this sample: therapeutic diphenylcyclopropenone sensitization with weekly scalp DPC. Sequencing was performed on whole blood, taken in connection with sensitization to the hapten diphenylcyclopropenone (DPC). This receptor was taken from a man aged 40-49 years with alopecia areata. Some clones in this sample may be carry-over from other donors' samples.

The CDR3 loop reads CSVDSNTEAFF. The CDR3 DNA reads TGCAGCGTTGATTCCAACACTGAAGCTTTCTTT. This rearrangement joins TRBV29-1 to TRBJ1-1; no reliable D call. This CDR3 is built from 11 residues. Germline V gene lookup returns CDR1 SQVTM and CDR2 ANQGSEA. Trimming took off 3 bases at V and 2 bases at J, with 4 bases between the two ends.